The 20 T cell receptor beta chains below all came from one sample that was sequenced in a study of T-cell reconstitution after alpha-beta-depleted transplantation in children. The TCRbeta library incorporated unique molecular identifiers. TCRdb passed the PCR reads through MiXCR, listing each CDR3 protein once. The table includes around 380,000 distinct CDR3 sequences, approximately 10% detected once. The sample was PBMCs from the stem cell graft donor, taken from the stem cell graft. The receptor source for this set is a human donor who donated a stem cell graft to a child with acute myeloid leukemia.

This clonotype appeared a few times. The rearrangement links TRBV7-2 to TRBJ1-4; TRBD1 aligns across 9 bases. The CDR3 is made up of 17 amino acids. V shed 7 bases, J shed 1 base, and the junction held 10 bases outside the gene matches. In germline, CDR1 is SGHTA, CDR2 FQGNSA. In DNA, the CDR3 is TGTGCCAGCAAACCACAGGGGGCGCGTGGAACTAATGAAAAACTGTTTTTT. Encoded protein: CASKPQGARGTNEKLFF.

This clonotype appeared a single time. This sequence joins TRBV5-6 and TRBJ2-7, with D uncertain. The CDR3 sequence is 14 residues long. The germline V gene has CDR1 SGHDT and CDR2 YYEEEE. V lost 2 bases, J lost 1 base, and 10 bases lay in between. CDR3: CASSFRRLSYEQYF. The CDR3 nucleotides are TGTGCCAGCAGCTTCAGGCGCCTTTCCTACGAGCAGTACTTC.

This rearrangement joins TRBV7-9 to TRBJ1-1, with D perhaps TRBD1 (6 bases). The V and J ends lost 5 bases and 5 bases respectively, with 18 bases between them. This CDR3 has 15 amino acids. Germline-derived CDR1 and CDR2 are SEHNR and FQNEAQ (reference sequence). CDR3 in amino acids: CASSLTAGGRTEAFF. CDR3 sequence (DNA): TGTGCCAGCAGCCTAACCGCTGGGGGGCGAACTGAAGCTTTCTTT. Combining the CDR3 with reference TRBV7-9 and TRBJ1-1 gives the whole variable domain DTGVSQNPRHKITKRGQNVTFRCDPISEHNRLYWYRQTLGQGPEFLTYFQNEAQLEKSRLLSDRFSAERPKGSFSTLEIQRTEQGDSAMYLCASSLTAGGRTEAFFGQGTRLTVV.

At least ten counts were recorded for this clonotype. The J gene is TRBJ1-1, the V gene TRBV12-3 or TRBV12-4, with unresolved D. V lost 3 bases and J lost 2, with 10 bases in between. The CDR3 is 14 residues long. Here the CDR3 reads CASSLTGTNTEAFF. CDR3 bases: TGTGCCAGCAGTTTGACGGGAACCAACACTGAAGCTTTCTTT.

V is TRBV6-5 and J is TRBJ2-2; D is perhaps TRBD1 (6 bases). The V end was cut by 4 bases, the J end by 0 bases, with 15 bases between. The CDR3 sequence is 17 residues long. Germline V gene sequence: CDR1 MNHEY, CDR2 SVGAGI. The CDR3 reads CASSSSGAWANTGELFF. DNA for the CDR3: TGTGCCAGCAGTTCGTCAGGGGCCTGGGCGAACACCGGGGAGCTGTTTTTT.

The sample holds a few counts of this clonotype. This sequence joins TRBV29-1 and TRBJ2-5; tentative D call: TRBD2 (6 bases). Germline V gives CDR1 SQVTM, CDR2 ANQGSEA. The CDR3 runs 14 residues. Deletions cut 7 bases from V and 0 bases from J, with 15 bases between. CDR3 DNA: TGCAGCGGTGGTTGGGGGGTGAACCAAGAGACCCAGTACTTC. Translating it yields CSGGWGVNQETQYF.

The V call is TRBV9, the J call TRBJ1-1, with D possibly TRBD1 on 6 matching bases. In germline, CDR1 is SGDLS, CDR2 YYNGEE. The CDR3 is 13 amino acids. V lost 0 bases, J lost 4 bases, and 7 bases lay in between. The CDR3 protein is CASSVVQGTEAFF. The DNA for the CDR3 is TGTGCCAGCAGCGTAGTACAGGGCACTGAAGCTTTCTTT.

The chain links TRBV5-6 to TRBJ1-2; D ambiguous. This CDR3 comprises 14 residues. Trimming took 0 bases from V and 4 from J, leaving 10 bases between them. Germline CDR1 SGHDT, CDR2 YYEEEE. The CDR3 DNA sequence: TGTGCCAGCAGCTTGGAAGGATTTGCCTATGGCTACACCTTC. Translation: CASSLEGFAYGYTF.

The rearrangement uses TRBV18 and TRBJ1-1, with no clear D. The V end lost 3 bases, the J end lost 11 bases, and 19 bases lay between the germline ends. This CDR3 spans 14 amino acids. Germline V gives CDR1 KGHSH, CDR2 LQKENI. CDR3 bases: TGTGCCAGCTCACCCCCTTCTCACCGTTGGCGGGCTTTCTTT. It yields the protein CASSPPSHRWRAFF.

This clonotype has a handful of counts. The V and J genes are TRBV20-1 and TRBJ2-5; D is ambiguous. The germline V gene encodes CDR1 DFQATT and CDR2 SNEGSKA (reference sequence). CDR3 length: 12 amino acids. Between the trimmed V and J ends, which lost 6 bases and 5 bases, there was a span of 13 bases. The CDR3 bases are TGCAGTGCCCCTCGTCCGTATGAGACCCAGTACTTC. It specifies CSAPRPYETQYF.

The chain has TRBV20-1 and TRBJ2-5, with D tentatively TRBD2 (6 bases). Trimming left V 2 bases short and J 1 base short, with 17 bases between. This CDR3 is 16 amino acids long. Per germline, CDR1 DFQATT and CDR2 SNEGSKA (reference sequence). CDR3 residues: CSARTDLASAQETQYF. The CDR3 bases are TGCAGTGCTAGAACCGATTTGGCTAGCGCCCAAGAGACCCAGTACTTC.

The V call is TRBV4-1, the J call TRBJ2-2, with TRBD1 matching over 8 bases. Germline values: CDR1 MGHRA, CDR2 YSYEKL. V lost 2 bases to trimming and J lost 9 bases; unmatched junction nucleotides: 8. The CDR3 is 15 residues long. CDR3: CASSQIRQGSRELFF. As DNA, the CDR3 is TGCGCCAGCAGCCAAATCCGACAGGGGAGCCGGGAGCTGTTTTTT.

This clonotype was counted between two and nine times. The V call is TRBV5-1, the J call TRBJ2-1; D gene ambiguous. V was shortened by 0 bases and J by 9 bases, with 13 bases between the two germline ends. This CDR3 region has 14 residues. Germline V lookup: CDR1 SGHRS, CDR2 YFSETQ. The CDR3 loop reads CASSLGRVESEQFF. CDR3 nucleotide sequence: TGCGCCAGCAGCTTGGGTAGGGTGGAGAGTGAGCAGTTCTTC.

This clonotype was counted a few times. The V and J genes are TRBV10-3 and TRBJ2-7; 11 positions match TRBD2. Germline V gene data show CDR1 as ENHRY and CDR2 as SYGVKD. There are 16 residues in the CDR3. V dropped 4 bases and J dropped 2; count of bases not matched to a gene: 7. CDR3 nucleotides: TGTGCCATCAGTGGACGACTAGCGGGGAACCCCTACGAGCAGTACGTC. This sequence encodes CAISGRLAGNPYEQYV.

The chain recombines TRBV7-2 with TRBJ2-1; D possibly uses TRBD1 or TRBD2 (5 bases each). The CDR3 spans 15 residues. Germline CDR1 and CDR2: SGHTA and FQGNSA. The V end was cut by 6 bases, the J end by 6 bases, with 18 bases between. CDR3 bases: TGTGCCAGCAGATTGCCGGGACCCATTACCAATGAGCAGTTCTTC. Encoded protein: CASRLPGPITNEQFF.

This clonotype was counted ten times or more. This chain connects TRBV29-1 to TRBJ2-2; 7 bases are a match to TRBD1. The CDR3 extends over 14 amino acids. Germline trimming cut 4 bases from V and 1 base from J; bases unmatched to any gene: 3. Germline values: CDR1 SQVTM, CDR2 ANQGSEA. The CDR3 sequence is CSVGRTGNTGELFF. In DNA, the CDR3 is TGCAGCGTTGGACGGACAGGGAACACCGGGGAGCTGTTTTTT.

This clonotype turned up a few times. The chain combines TRBV12-3 or TRBV12-4 with TRBJ1-4, with 7 bases aligning to TRBD1. The CDR3 totals 14 residues. V shed 6 bases and J 8 bases; nucleotides not matched to a gene: 9. Here the CDR3 reads CASRQTGEGEKLFF. As DNA, the CDR3 is TGTGCCAGCAGACAAACAGGGGAAGGCGAAAAACTGTTTTTT.

This clonotype was found many times. The rearrangement joins TRBV7-2 to TRBJ2-1, with D tentatively TRBD1 or TRBD2 (5 bases each). Trimming cost V 3 bases and J 2 bases, with 5 bases left between them. Germline assignment: CDR1 SGHTA and CDR2 FQGNSA. This CDR3 is built from 13 residues. The CDR3 region has the DNA TGTGCCAGCAGCTTGGGACCCTACAATGAGCAGTTCTTC. Its protein is CASSLGPYNEQFF.

The sample holds a few counts of this clonotype. The V gene is TRBV20-1, the J gene TRBJ2-3; the D gene could be TRBD1 or TRBD2 (7 bases each). The germline CDR1 and CDR2 sequences are DFQATT and SNEGSKA (reference sequence). V lost 4 bases, J lost 2 bases, and 16 bases lay in between. The CDR3 is 15 amino acids. CDR3 loop: CSANPQGGNTDTQYF. The CDR3 DNA sequence: TGCAGTGCTAACCCCCAGGGGGGGAACACAGATACGCAGTATTTT.

This clonotype was recorded many times. The genes are TRBV29-1 and TRBJ2-3, with 15 bases that match TRBD2. The CDR3 is made up of 16 amino acids. Germline CDR1 is SQVTM and CDR2 is ANQGSEA. V shed 7 bases and J 3 bases; nucleotides not matched to a gene: 8. For the CDR3, the DNA is TGCAGCGCAAGAGGACTAGCGGGAGGGCTGACAGATACGCAGTATTTT. This encodes CSARGLAGGLTDTQYF.